Listed below are T cell receptor beta chains from one sample, sequenced in a study of OX40 agonist ivuxolimab in advanced cancers. Sequencing was performed with immunoSEQ multiplex PCR; in TCRdb, only in-frame clones are kept and a portion is missing. The table records about 79,000 clones, around 90% of them present only once. The specimen was CD4+ or CD8+ T cells sorted from blood, collected in a trial of the OX40 agonist ivuxolimab. All receptors come from an adult with an advanced solid tumor such as melanoma, head and neck, liver or kidney cancer. CDR3s include the opening cysteine and the closing phenylalanine or tryptophan. The D gene is left open where the match is weak. Rows may omit the clone size; those that give it use once, few, many or a size class.

clone size	V gene	D gene	J gene	CDR3 length	CDR3 protein	CDR3 DNA
-	TRBV28	-	TRBJ1-4	15	CASSKVGGASEKLFF	TGTGCCAGCAGCAAGGTGGGGGGCGCGAGTGAAAAACTGTTTTTT
-	TRBV5-1	-	TRBJ2-3	15	CASSLDGTTTDTQYF	TGCGCCAGCAGCTTGGACGGGACGACCACAGATACGCAGTATTTT
-	TRBV13	TRBD1	TRBJ2-5	16	CASSTRTTGGRETQYF	TGTGCCAGCAGCACCCGAACGACAGGGGGCAGGGAGACCCAGTACTTC
-	TRBV19	-	TRBJ2-7	14	CASSKGGTSYEQYF	TGTGCCAGTAGTAAGGGCGGGACCTCCTACGAGCAGTACTTC
-	TRBV5-6	TRBD1	TRBJ2-6	15	CASSRDRGRANVLTF	TGTGCCAGCAGCAGGGACAGGGGAAGGGCCAACGTCCTGACTTTC
once	TRBV29-1	TRBD1	TRBJ2-5	14	CSVAATGGQETQYF	TGCAGCGTTGCCGCTACAGGGGGGCAAGAGACCCAGTACTTC
-	TRBV11-2	-	TRBJ1-2	15	CASSPDRTSNYGYTF	TGTGCCAGCAGCCCCGACAGGACTTCTAACTATGGCTACACCTTC
-	TRBV7-8	-	TRBJ1-2	12	CASRDTDYGYTF	TGTGCCAGCAGGGACACGGACTATGGCTACACCTTC
-	TRBV19	-	TRBJ2-7	14	CASSISRSPSEQYF	TGTGCCAGTAGTATCTCGAGGTCCCCCTCCGAGCAGTACTTC
-	TRBV21-1	-	TRBJ2-1	17	CASSKIGLAGLGYEQFF	TGTGCCAGCAGCAAAATAGGACTAGCGGGATTGGGATATGAGCAGTTCTTC
-	TRBV5-1	-	TRBJ1-3	16	CASSPQGLSSGNTIYF	TGCGCCAGCAGCCCACAGGGCCTAAGCTCTGGAAACACCATATATTTT
-	TRBV28	-	TRBJ1-1	15	CASSPLGGVNTEAFF	TGTGCCAGCAGTCCCCTTGGGGGGGTGAACACTGAAGCTTTCTTT
-	TRBV10-1	TRBD2	TRBJ2-5	16	CASSDVLSGGRETQYF	TGCGCCAGCAGTGATGTCCTTAGCGGGGGGAGAGAGACCCAGTACTTC
-	TRBV6-1	TRBD1	TRBJ1-2	14	CASSERDRPYGYTF	TGTGCCAGCAGTGAGCGGGACAGGCCCTATGGCTACACCTTC
-	TRBV6-5	-	TRBJ1-4	15	CASSYSTFPGEKLFF	TGTGCCAGCAGTTACTCGACTTTTCCTGGCGAAAAACTGTTTTTT
-	TRBV7-2	-	TRBJ2-3	14	CASSYGISTDTQYF	TGTGCCAGCAGCTACGGAATTAGCACAGATACGCAGTATTTT
-	TRBV6-5	-	TRBJ1-6	13	CASMVQGNSPLHF	TGTGCCAGCATGGTTCAGGGAAATTCACCCCTCCACTTT
-	TRBV6-1	-	TRBJ1-1	15	CASSIPRVGLTEAFF	TGTGCCAGCAGTATCCCTCGGGTGGGCCTCACTGAAGCTTTCTTT
-	TRBV5-1	TRBD1	TRBJ2-5	16	CASSPLPGGEGETQYF	TGCGCCAGCAGCCCCTTACCAGGGGGTGAAGGAGAGACCCAGTACTTC
-	TRBV19	TRBD1	TRBJ2-7	12	CATTDRVDEQYF	TGTGCCACTACCGACAGGGTTGACGAGCAGTACTTC
-	TRBV6-1	TRBD1	TRBJ2-5	14	CASSKTGTVETQYF	TGTGCCAGCAGTAAGACAGGGACCGTAGAGACCCAGTACTTC
-	TRBV9	-	TRBJ2-1	15	CASSILGGHNNEQFF	TGTGCCAGCAGCATACTAGGTGGGCATAACAATGAGCAGTTCTTC
-	TRBV7-9	-	TRBJ1-5	13	CASSLLLGEPQHF	TGTGCCAGCAGCTTATTGTTGGGGGAGCCCCAGCATTTT
-	TRBV7-3	TRBD1	TRBJ1-2	14	CASSPGQGAYGYTF	TGTGCCAGCAGCCCGGGACAGGGGGCCTATGGCTACACCTTC
-	TRBV4-1	-	TRBJ2-1	12	CASSQGLKGQFF	TGCGCCAGCAGCCAAGGGCTCAAGGGGCAGTTCTTC
once	TRBV25-1	-	TRBJ2-5	13	CASSDLSKETQYF	TGTGCCAGCAGTGATCTCAGTAAAGAGACCCAGTACTTC
-	TRBV11-2	-	TRBJ2-3	15	CASSSGKGGRDTQYF	TGTGCCAGCAGCTCGGGGAAAGGGGGGAGAGATACGCAGTATTTT
-	TRBV5-1	TRBD2	TRBJ2-3	15	CASSFAGVTADTQYF	TGCGCCAGCAGCTTTGCGGGAGTGACGGCAGATACGCAGTATTTT
-	TRBV7-3	-	TRBJ2-1	16	CASSLTAGARVGEQFF	TGTGCCAGCAGCTTAACTGCCGGGGCAAGGGTAGGTGAGCAGTTCTTC
-	TRBV7-3	-	TRBJ2-1	15	CASSLYPGTYNEQFF	TGTGCCAGCAGCTTATACCCGGGAACCTACAATGAGCAGTTCTTC
-	TRBV27	TRBD1	TRBJ2-7	15	CASSMGQGAWKEQYF	TGTGCCAGCAGTATGGGACAGGGGGCGTGGAAGGAGCAGTACTTC
-	TRBV6-5	TRBD1	TRBJ2-7	16	CASSYYGTGVDYEQYF	TGTGCCAGCAGTTACTATGGGACAGGGGTAGACTACGAGCAGTACTTC
-	TRBV5-6	-	TRBJ1-1	14	CASSPAGWDTEAFF	TGTGCCAGCAGCCCGGCGGGGTGGGACACTGAAGCTTTCTTT
-	TRBV5-1	TRBD1	TRBJ1-2	14	CASSLGGQLSGYTF	TGCGCCAGCAGCTTAGGGGGACAGTTGAGTGGCTACACCTTC
-	TRBV28	-	TRBJ2-6	15	CASSTLYRGANVLTF	TGTGCCAGCAGTACATTATACCGAGGGGCCAACGTCCTGACTTTC
-	TRBV29-1	-	TRBJ1-2	12	CSVERQLEGYTF	TGCAGCGTTGAGCGGCAGCTAGAGGGCTACACCTTC
-	TRBV7-6	-	TRBJ2-3	13	CASSLVGKDTQYF	TGTGCCAGCAGCTTAGTCGGGAAAGATACGCAGTATTTT
-	TRBV10-1	-	TRBJ1-2	15	CASSESPAANYGYTF	TGCGCCAGCAGTGAGTCACCTGCCGCTAACTATGGCTACACCTTC
-	TRBV5-1	-	TRBJ2-7	14	CASSWAADSYEQYF	TGCGCCAGCAGCTGGGCGGCCGACTCCTACGAGCAGTACTTC
-	TRBV4-2	TRBD2	TRBJ2-3	15	CASKFHGGEADTQYF	TGTGCCAGCAAGTTTCATGGGGGGGAAGCAGATACGCAGTATTTT
-	TRBV7-3	TRBD1	TRBJ2-3	15	CASSTGTDLTDTQYF	TGTGCCAGCAGCACCGGGACAGATCTCACAGATACGCAGTATTTT
-	TRBV5-1	TRBD1	TRBJ2-7	14	CASSVRQGGYEQYF	TGCGCCAGCAGCGTCCGACAGGGGGGCTACGAGCAGTACTTC
-	TRBV5-6	-	TRBJ1-3	15	CASSSTRSSGNTIYF	TGTGCCAGCAGCTCGACACGGAGCTCTGGAAACACCATATATTTT
-	TRBV29-1	-	TRBJ2-2	13	CSVKSDNTGELFF	TGCAGCGTTAAGTCAGACAACACCGGGGAGCTGTTTTTT
-	TRBV4-2	-	TRBJ2-1	14	CASSQDAAIGEQFF	TGTGCCAGCAGCCAAGATGCGGCAATCGGTGAGCAGTTCTTC
-	TRBV7-8	-	TRBJ1-1	15	CASSSGGGGLTEAFF	TGTGCCAGCAGTTCGGGGGGCGGGGGGCTCACTGAAGCTTTCTTT
-	TRBV7-2	-	TRBJ1-5	14	CASGRDGGNQPQHF	TGTGCCAGCGGCCGGGACGGGGGCAATCAGCCCCAGCATTTT
-	TRBV7-2	-	TRBJ1-5	16	CASSLGGPKQGQPQHF	TGTGCCAGCAGCTTAGGGGGCCCTAAACAAGGGCAGCCCCAGCATTTT
-	TRBV11-3	-	TRBJ2-2	13	CASSLQRDGELFF	TGTGCCAGCAGCTTGCAACGTGACGGGGAGCTGTTTTTT